These 20 T cell receptor beta chains came from one sample sequenced in a study of shared clonotypes between healthy human individuals. Libraries were prepared by immunoSEQ multiplex PCR; TCRdb keeps only in-frame clonotypes and omits some of them. The sample consists of about 820,000 clones, 80% to 95% of them appearing once. Naive CD8 cells lacked CD45RO, underwent positive selection for CCR7 and left out terminally differentiated effector memory CD45RA+ cells. The specimen was naive CD8+ T cells sorted from blood. These receptors originate from a man between 25 and 39 years old in good health.

This clone was detected only once. The chain is built from TRBV27 and TRBJ2-4, with D unresolved. The V and J ends lost 0 bases and 7 bases respectively, with 7 bases between them. The CDR3 spans 13 residues. From germline, CDR1 is MNHEY and CDR2 SMNVEV (reference sequence). In nucleotides, the CDR3 is TGTGCCAGCAGTTTATCGGTGAGGAACATTCAGTACTTC. It specifies CASSLSVRNIQYF.

The J gene is TRBJ1-2, the V gene TRBV27, with unresolved D. V was pared by 5 bases and J by 11 bases, with 27 bases between. CDR3 length equals 16 residues. Germline CDR1 is MNHEY and CDR2 is SMNVEV (reference sequence). The CDR3 DNA follows: TGTGCCAGCAGTCACCCCCGTGTCAGCGGTGGCCACCAGTACACCTTC. This translates into CASSHPRVSGGHQYTF.

A single count supports this clone. The V and J genes are TRBV7-2 and TRBJ2-3; D remains ambiguous. V gave up 10 bases and J gave up 2 bases, with 10 bases separating them. Germline CDR1 reads SGHTA; CDR2 reads FQGNSA. CDR3 size: 12 residues. DNA of the CDR3: TGTGCCACCCAGATTTCCACAGATACGCAGTATTTT. This translates into CATQISTDTQYF.

This clone is a singleton in its sample. The genes are TRBV5-4 and TRBJ2-7; TRBD2 agrees at 14 bases. The CDR3 extends over 15 amino acids. V trimming: 7 bases; J trimming: 2 bases; junction bases outside the gene matches: 5. From germline, CDR1 is SGHNT and CDR2 YYREEE (reference sequence). The CDR3 region is CASWTSGRPTYEQYF. The DNA for the CDR3 is TGTGCCAGCTGGACTAGCGGGAGGCCCACCTACGAGCAGTACTTC.

The CDR3 region has the DNA TGTGCCAGCAGTCCGAAATTTTCCAGCTCCGAGCAGTACTTC. Protein: CASSPKFSSSEQYF. V gene TRBV28 combines with J gene TRBJ2-7; D unresolved. Trimming cost V 5 bases and J 6 bases, with 17 bases left between them. The germline CDR1 and CDR2 sequences are MDHEN and SYDVKM. This CDR3 spans 14 amino acids.

The chain is built from TRBV7-9 and TRBJ2-2; D uncertain. The germline V gene has CDR1 SEHNR and CDR2 FQNEAQ (reference sequence). With 2 bases removed from V and 1 base from J, the gap between germline ends came to 5 bases. This CDR3 has 14 residues. CDR3 in amino acids: CASSLTGNTGELFF. CDR3 bases: TGTGCCAGCAGCTTAACCGGGAACACCGGGGAGCTGTTTTTT.

The rearrangement joins TRBV11-2 to TRBJ2-7; D is unclear. V was trimmed by 5 bases and J by 3 bases, leaving 14 bases between them. The CDR3 spans 14 residues. Germline CDR1 reads SGHAT; CDR2 reads FQNNGV. The CDR3 spells CASSVPATNYEQYF. The CDR3 region has the DNA TGTGCCAGCAGCGTACCCGCCACAAACTACGAGCAGTACTTC.

J is TRBJ2-1 and V is TRBV27; D gene uncertain. Germline-derived CDR1 and CDR2 are MNHEY and SMNVEV (reference sequence). Trimming shortened V by 3 bases and J by 6 bases, and 12 bases separated the two germline ends. The CDR3 length is 14 residues. CDR3: CASSFHPQSNEQFF. In DNA form, the CDR3 reads TGTGCCAGCAGTTTCCATCCCCAGAGCAATGAGCAGTTCTTC.

As regards this clone: The sample holds other DNA sequences that translate to the same CDR3. The V gene is TRBV9, the J gene TRBJ2-1; D may be TRBD2 (7 bases). Trimming pared 2 bases from V and 3 bases from J, leaving 12 bases between. Germline lookup yields CDR1 SGDLS and CDR2 YYNGEE. This CDR3 spans 15 amino acids. DNA of the CDR3: TGTGCCAGCAGCGTTGTGGGAGGGGGCTACAATGAGCAGTTCTTC. Its translation: CASSVVGGGYNEQFF.

V gene TRBV11-2 combines with J gene TRBJ2-1; D gene ambiguous. The CDR3 runs to 12 residues. Per the germline V gene, CDR1 is SGHAT and CDR2 is FQNNGV. V shed 1 base and J shed 10 bases, with 8 bases lying between them. CDR3 nucleotide sequence: TGTGCCAGCAGCTTAGTGGGCAGAGAGCAGTTCTTC. Amino acid sequence: CASSLVGREQFF.

This clone was counted once. V and J are TRBV10-3 and TRBJ2-7; D might be TRBD1 (5 bases). CDR3 size: 12 residues. Germline V lookup: CDR1 ENHRY, CDR2 SYGVKD. Deletions cut 0 bases from V and 7 bases from J, with 7 bases between. In DNA form, the CDR3 reads TGTGCCATCAGTGAGTCTGGGGCAGAGCAGTACTTC. Its protein is CAISESGAEQYF.

The V and J genes are TRBV4-1 and TRBJ1-1; 9 bases are a match to TRBD1. The CDR3 sequence is 16 residues long. V was clipped by 0 bases and J by 4 bases; unmatched bases: 6. CDR1 is MGHRA, CDR2 YSYEKL, per germline. This CDR3 is CASSQDGGQGLTEAFF. The CDR3 DNA sequence: TGCGCCAGCAGCCAAGATGGCGGACAGGGGCTCACTGAAGCTTTCTTT.

The genes are TRBV28 and TRBJ2-7; possibly TRBD2 for D (5 bases). This CDR3 has 15 residues. Germline V gene sequence: CDR1 MDHEN, CDR2 SYDVKM. V lost 2 bases and J lost 6, with 17 bases in between. CDR3 sequence (DNA): TGTGCCAGCAGTTTACCCGGGGTCTATCTACGCGAGCAGTACTTC. This gives the protein CASSLPGVYLREQYF.

The chain recombines TRBV7-9 with TRBJ2-1, with D uncertain. From germline, CDR1 is SEHNR and CDR2 FQNEAQ (reference sequence). V lost 2 bases to trimming and J lost 3 bases, with 8 bases between them. The length of the CDR3 is 14 residues. CDR3 DNA sequence: TGTGCCAGCAGCTTAACGGCTTACTACAATGAGCAGTTCTTC. It encodes CASSLTAYYNEQFF.

The chain links TRBV7-9 to TRBJ2-1; TRBD2 matches at 8 bases. CDR1 is SEHNR and CDR2 is FQNEAQ in the germline V gene (reference sequence). V lost 2 bases, J lost 6 bases, and 12 bases stayed unmatched. The CDR3 covers 17 residues. The DNA of the CDR3 is TGTGCCAGCAGCTTAACGGTCCACGGGACTAGAGTCAATGAGCAGTTCTTC. It specifies CASSLTVHGTRVNEQFF.

The chain has TRBV7-6 and TRBJ2-1; possible D gene TRBD1, 7 bases. V lost 3 bases, J lost 10 bases, and 19 bases lay in between. The CDR3 sequence is 15 residues long. Germline V gene sequence: CDR1 SGHVS, CDR2 FNYEAQ. CDR3: CASSLGQGGLKEQFF. CDR3 in DNA: TGTGCCAGCAGCTTGGGGCAGGGGGGACTCAAGGAGCAGTTCTTC.

This clone was found a few times. The rearrangement uses TRBV10-3 and TRBJ2-7; D perhaps matches TRBD2 (6 bases). Trimming removed 9 bases from V and 1 base from J, with 13 bases in between. The CDR3 length is 13 residues. From germline, CDR1 is ENHRY and CDR2 SYGVKD. CDR3 protein: CAMHTGESYEQYF. The CDR3 nucleotides are TGTGCCATGCACACGGGAGAATCCTACGAGCAGTACTTC.

The chain has TRBV27 and TRBJ2-7; 11 bases match TRBD2. Germline V gene data show CDR1 as MNHEY and CDR2 as SMNVEV (reference sequence). This CDR3 is 16 amino acids long. Trimming took 4 bases from V and 2 from J; bases not matched to a gene: 7. The CDR3 sequence: CASSSYSGRAPYEQYF. The DNA for the CDR3 is TGTGCCAGCAGTTCTTATAGCGGGAGGGCCCCCTACGAGCAGTACTTC.

In this sample, this clone turned up once. The chain has TRBV4-1 and TRBJ2-3; D remains ambiguous. Per germline, CDR1 MGHRA and CDR2 YSYEKL. The ends were cut back, 0 bases at V and 1 base at J, with 8 bases in the middle. CDR3 length: 15 amino acids. CDR3 bases: TGCGCCAGCAGCCAAGAAGCTCGGGGCACAGATACGCAGTATTTT. Translation gives CASSQEARGTDTQYF.

This clone was seen a single time. This chain uses TRBV6-6 with TRBJ2-7; D unclear. The CDR3 is 14 residues long. Germline V gene sequence: CDR1 MNHNY, CDR2 SVGAGI (reference sequence). V shed 0 bases and J shed 3 bases, with 9 bases lying between them. The CDR3 protein is CASSYSGGYYEQYF. CDR3 bases: TGTGCCAGCAGTTACTCCGGCGGATACTACGAGCAGTACTTC.